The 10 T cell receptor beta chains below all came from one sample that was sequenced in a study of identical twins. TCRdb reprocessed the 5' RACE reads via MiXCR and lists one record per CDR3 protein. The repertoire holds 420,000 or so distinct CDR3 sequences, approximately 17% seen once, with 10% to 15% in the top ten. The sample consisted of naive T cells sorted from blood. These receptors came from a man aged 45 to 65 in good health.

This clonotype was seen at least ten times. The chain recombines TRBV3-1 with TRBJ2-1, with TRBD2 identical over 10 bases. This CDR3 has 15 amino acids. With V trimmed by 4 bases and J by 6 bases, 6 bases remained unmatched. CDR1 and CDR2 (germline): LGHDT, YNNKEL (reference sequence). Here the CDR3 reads CASSPSSGGFNEQFF. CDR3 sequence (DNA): TGTGCCAGCAGCCCCTCTAGCGGGGGATTCAATGAGCAGTTCTTC.

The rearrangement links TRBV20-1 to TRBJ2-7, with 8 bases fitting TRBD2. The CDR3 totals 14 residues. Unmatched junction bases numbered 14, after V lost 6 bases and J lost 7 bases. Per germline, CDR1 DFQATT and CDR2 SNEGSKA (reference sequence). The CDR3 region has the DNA TGCAGTGCACCGGTGGTTCTAGCGGGCTATGAGCAGTACTTC. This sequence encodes CSAPVVLAGYEQYF.

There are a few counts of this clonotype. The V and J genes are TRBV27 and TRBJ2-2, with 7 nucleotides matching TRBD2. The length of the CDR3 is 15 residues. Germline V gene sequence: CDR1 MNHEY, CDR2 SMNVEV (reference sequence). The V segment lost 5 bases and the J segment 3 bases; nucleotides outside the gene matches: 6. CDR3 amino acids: CASSKSGTYTGELFF. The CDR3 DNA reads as TGTGCCAGCAGTAAGAGCGGGACTTACACCGGGGAGCTGTTTTTT.

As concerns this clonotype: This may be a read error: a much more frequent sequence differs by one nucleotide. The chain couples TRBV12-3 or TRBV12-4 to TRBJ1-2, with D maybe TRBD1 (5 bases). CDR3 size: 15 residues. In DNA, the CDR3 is TGTGCCAGCAGTTTAATGGCAGGGCGTTGGGATGGCTCCACCTTC. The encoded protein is CASSLMAGRWDGSTF.

CDR3 loop: CASQQGGEGYGYTF. CDR3 coding DNA: TGTGCCAGCCAGCAGGGGGGCGAAGGCTATGGCTACACCTTC. The gene calls are TRBV6-1 and TRBJ1-2, with 7 bases lining up with TRBD1. Germline CDR1 and CDR2: MNHNS and SASEGT. Trimming took 8 bases from V and 4 from J; bases not matched to a gene: 10. There are 14 residues in the CDR3.

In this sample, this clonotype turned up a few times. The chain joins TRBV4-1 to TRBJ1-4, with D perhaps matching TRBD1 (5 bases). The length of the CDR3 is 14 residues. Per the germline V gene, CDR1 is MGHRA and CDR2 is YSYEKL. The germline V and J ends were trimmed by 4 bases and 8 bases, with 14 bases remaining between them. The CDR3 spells CASSPRGTGEKLFF. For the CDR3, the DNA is TGCGCCAGCAGCCCCCGGGGCACTGGAGAAAAACTGTTTTTT.

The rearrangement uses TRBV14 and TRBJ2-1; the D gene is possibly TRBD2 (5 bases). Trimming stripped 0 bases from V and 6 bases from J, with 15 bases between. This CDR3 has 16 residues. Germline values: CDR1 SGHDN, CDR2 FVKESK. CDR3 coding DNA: TGTGCCAGCAGCCAAGATTACGGGGTGAGAGGCAATGAGCAGTTCTTC. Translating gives CASSQDYGVRGNEQFF.

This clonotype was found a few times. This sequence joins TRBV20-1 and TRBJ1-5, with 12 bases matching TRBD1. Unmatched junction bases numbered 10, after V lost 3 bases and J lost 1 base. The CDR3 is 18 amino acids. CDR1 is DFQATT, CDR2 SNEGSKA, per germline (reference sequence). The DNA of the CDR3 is TGCAGTGCTAGGGGACAGGGGGCGACGGCGATGAGCAATCAGCCCCAGCATTTT. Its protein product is CSARGQGATAMSNQPQHF.

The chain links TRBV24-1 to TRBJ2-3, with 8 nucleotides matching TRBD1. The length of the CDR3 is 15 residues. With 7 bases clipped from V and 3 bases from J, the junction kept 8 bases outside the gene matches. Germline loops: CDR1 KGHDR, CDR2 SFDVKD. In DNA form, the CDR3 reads TGTGCCACCAGCGAAACAACAGGGGGAACAGATACGCAGTATTTT. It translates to CATSETTGGTDTQYF.

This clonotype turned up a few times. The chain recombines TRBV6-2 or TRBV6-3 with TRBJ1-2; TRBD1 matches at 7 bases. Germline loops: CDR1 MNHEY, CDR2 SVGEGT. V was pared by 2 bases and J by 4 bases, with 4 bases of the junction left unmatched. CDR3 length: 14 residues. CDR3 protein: CASSYLGTVYGYTF. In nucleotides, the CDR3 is TGTGCCAGCAGTTACCTTGGGACAGTCTATGGCTACACCTTC.